This passage covers 22 T cell receptor beta chains from one sample sequenced in a study of beta chain features in type 1 diabetes. Notes on the study in general: The study found moderately but significantly shorter TCRB CDR3s in all four CD4+ subsets of Type 1 diabetes patients.

Of the isolated RNA, all was reverse transcribed, and so the sequenced material was expressed TCRB transcripts. The data were produced by immunoSEQ multiplex PCR, yet TCRdb's version contains in-frame clones alone and is incomplete. The table shows hundreds of thousands of clones, with around an eighth occurring only once. These receptors are not linked to any known antigen. The sample was naive CD4+ T cells from blood. The receptor source for this set is a man aged 25 to 40 with type 1 diabetes.

This clone was seen only a few times. This chain links TRBV11-2 with TRBJ2-2; 15 bases match TRBD2. The CDR3 is 18 residues long. Germline V gene data show CDR1 as SGHAT and CDR2 as FQNNGV. With 5 bases clipped from V and 4 bases from J, the junction kept 8 bases outside the gene matches. The CDR3 spells CASSPGTSGRRGTGELFF. CDR3 nucleotides: TGTGCCAGCAGCCCAGGGACTAGCGGGAGGAGAGGCACCGGGGAGCTGTTTTTT. The full variable domain, its missing parts supplied by reference TRBV11-2 and TRBJ2-2, is EAGVAQSPRYKIIEKRQSVAFWCNPISGHATLYWYQQILGQGPKLLIQFQNNGVVDDSQLPKDRFSAERLKGVDSTLKIQPAKLEDSAVYLCASSPGTSGRRGTGELFFGEGSRLTVL.

The rearrangement uses TRBV7-9 and TRBJ2-7; 8 nucleotides line up with TRBD1. J was trimmed by 3 bases and V by 5 bases; bases with no gene match: 9. The CDR3 has 15 amino acids. Germline V gene lookup returns CDR1 SEHNR and CDR2 FQNEAQ (reference sequence). CDR3: CASSPDLGTGYEQYF. The CDR3 DNA reads as TGTGCCAGCAGCCCTGACCTAGGGACAGGCTACGAGCAGTACTTC.

The rearrangement uses TRBV5-1 and TRBJ2-1; 11 bases fit TRBD2. The CDR3 is 17 amino acids. V trimming: 4 bases; J trimming: 0 bases; junction bases outside the gene matches: 6. CDR1 is SGHRS, CDR2 YFSETQ, per germline. Written as DNA, the CDR3 is TGCGCCAGCAGCCCCGGGACTAGCGGCCTCTCCTACAATGAGCAGTTCTTC. Its protein product is CASSPGTSGLSYNEQFF.

This clone was counted only a few times. This chain links TRBV11-2 with TRBJ2-3, with D tentatively TRBD2 (5 bases). The germline V and J ends were trimmed by 2 bases and 5 bases, with 14 bases remaining between them. Germline CDR1 SGHAT, CDR2 FQNNGV. The CDR3 consists of 15 residues. CDR3 sequence reads: CASSLKIFRGDTQYF. The CDR3 DNA reads TGTGCCAGCAGCTTAAAGATCTTTCGGGGAGATACGCAGTATTTT.

The V gene is TRBV7-2, the J gene TRBJ2-5, with 10 bases aligning to TRBD2. J was trimmed by 1 base and V by 5 bases; bases with no gene match: 1. The CDR3 consists of 14 residues. Germline assignment: CDR1 SGHTA and CDR2 FQGNSA. The CDR3 loop is CASSTSGIQETQYF. Here the CDR3 DNA reads TGTGCCAGCAGCACTAGCGGGATCCAAGAGACCCAGTACTTC.

The V call is TRBV4-2, the J call TRBJ2-7, with TRBD1 identical over 7 bases. Trimming cost V 0 bases and J 3 bases; bases outside gene matches: 2. CDR1 is LGHNA, CDR2 YNFKEQ, per germline. This CDR3 has 14 residues. DNA for the CDR3: TGTGCCAGCAGCCAAGATGCAGGGGGCTACGAGCAGTACTTC. Protein product: CASSQDAGGYEQYF.

This clone was observed a few times. V and J are TRBV2 and TRBJ1-2, with D possibly being TRBD1 (6 bases). There are 15 residues in the CDR3. The germline gives CDR1 SNHLY, CDR2 FYNNEI. V was pared by 7 bases and J by 7 bases, with 22 bases between. The CDR3 is CASIDRFGVLSGYTF. The CDR3 DNA sequence: TGTGCCAGCATCGACAGGTTTGGAGTTTTAAGTGGCTACACCTTC.

This chain connects TRBV29-1 to TRBJ2-2; 9 positions match TRBD1. J gave up 7 bases and V 0 bases, and 12 bases lay outside the gene matches. CDR3 length equals 17 residues. Looked up from germline, CDR1 is SQVTM and CDR2 is ANQGSEA. The CDR3 DNA is TGCAGCGTTGAAGATCTTCAGGGGACAGGGAAAGTCGGGGAGCTGTTTTTT. Protein product: CSVEDLQGTGKVGELFF.

This clone was counted between two and nine times. CDR3 DNA: TGTGCCAGCAGTCCCCAGACTCTCCTTGTCGAGCAGTACTTC. It codes for CASSPQTLLVEQYF. The chain employs TRBV27 and TRBJ2-7; D unclear. The CDR3 has 14 residues. In germline, CDR1 is MNHEY, CDR2 SMNVEV (reference sequence). The V end lost 5 bases, the J end lost 6 bases, and 17 bases lay between the germline ends.

The chain has TRBV5-1 and TRBJ1-3; D gene ambiguous. The CDR3 spans 13 residues. V was clipped by 7 bases and J by 2 bases, with 10 bases between them. The germline V gene encodes CDR1 SGHRS and CDR2 YFSETQ. The CDR3 here is CASFTSPGNTIYF. CDR3 in DNA: TGCGCCAGCTTTACTAGCCCTGGAAACACCATATATTTT. The variable domain in full, with the rest retrieved from reference TRBV5-1 and TRBJ1-3, is KAGVTQTPRYLIKTRGQQVTLSCSPISGHRSVSWYQQTPGQGLQFLFEYFSETQRNKGNFPGRFSGRQFSNSRSEMNVSTLELGDSALYLCASFTSPGNTIYFGEGSWLTVV.

In this sample, this clone turned up a few times. The J gene is TRBJ2-1, the V gene TRBV14, with 7 positions matching TRBD2. The CDR3 runs 17 residues. Trimming cost V 1 base and J 0 bases; bases outside gene matches: 6. The germline gives CDR1 SGHDN, CDR2 FVKESK. The CDR3 bases are TGTGCCAGCAGCCAAGTTGGGCTAGCGGACTCCTACAATGAGCAGTTCTTC. Translating it yields CASSQVGLADSYNEQFF.

The chain combines TRBV14 with TRBJ2-7; a possible D gene is TRBD2 (6 bases). Trimming took 0 bases from V and 1 from J, leaving 13 bases between them. Germline V gene data show CDR1 as SGHDN and CDR2 as FVKESK. CDR3 length equals 16 residues. CDR3 coding DNA: TGTGCCAGCAGCCAAGATTTTGCGGGATCTTCCTACGAGCAGTACTTC. The encoded protein is CASSQDFAGSSYEQYF. Variable domain in full (rest from reference TRBV14 and TRBJ2-7): EAGVTQFPSHSVIEKGQTVTLRCDPISGHDNLYWYRRVMGKEIKFLLHFVKESKQDESGMPNNRFLAERTGGTYSTLKVQPAELEDSGVYFCASSQDFAGSSYEQYFGPGTRLTVT.

In its sample, this clone was seen a few times. The genes are TRBV7-9 and TRBJ2-7; D unresolved. CDR1 SEHNR and CDR2 FQNEAQ come from the germline V gene (reference sequence). V was cut by 5 bases and J by 2 bases, with 7 bases left in between. CDR3 size: 12 residues. CDR3 nucleotides: TGTGCCAGCAGCCCGGTCGCCTACGAGCAGTACTTC. Its translation is CASSPVAYEQYF. Using reference TRBV7-9 and TRBJ2-7 for the parts outside the CDR3, the full variable domain is DTGVSQNPRHKITKRGQNVTFRCDPISEHNRLYWYRQTLGQGPEFLTYFQNEAQLEKSRLLSDRFSAERPKGSFSTLEIQRTEQGDSAMYLCASSPVAYEQYFGPGTRLTVT.

V usage is TRBV28 and J usage is TRBJ2-3; D may be TRBD1 (6 bases). Per the germline V gene, CDR1 is MDHEN and CDR2 is SYDVKM. Trimming shortened V by 5 bases and J by 5 bases, and 17 bases separated the two germline ends. This CDR3 has 15 residues. Here the CDR3 DNA reads TGTGCCAGCAGTCCTCAACAGGGTGCTCGAGATACGCAGTATTTT. It specifies CASSPQQGARDTQYF.

The chain has TRBV29-1 and TRBJ2-3; weak D call: TRBD2 (6 bases). This CDR3 is built from 17 residues. From germline, CDR1 is SQVTM and CDR2 ANQGSEA. V was clipped by 1 base and J by 0 bases, with 17 bases between them. Written as DNA, the CDR3 is TGCAGCGTTGAAGGGGCCCGGGGAGGTCCTAGCACAGATACGCAGTATTTT. This gives the protein CSVEGARGGPSTDTQYF.

J is TRBJ2-3 and V is TRBV6-5; tentative D call: TRBD2 (6 bases). The V end was cut by 6 bases, the J end by 0 bases, with 10 bases between. Per the germline V gene, CDR1 is MNHEY and CDR2 is SVGAGI. The CDR3 is 14 amino acids. CDR3 nucleotide sequence: TGTGCCAGCAGCCCTGGACTAAGCACAGATACGCAGTATTTT. It yields the protein CASSPGLSTDTQYF.

This clone was counted between two and nine times. V gene TRBV19 combines with J gene TRBJ1-5; 7 positions match TRBD1. V shed 2 bases and J 7 bases; nucleotides not matched to a gene: 5. The V gene's germline CDR1 is LNHDA and CDR2 SQIVND (reference sequence). This CDR3 region has 14 residues. DNA of the CDR3: TGTGCCAGTAGTATAAGAGGGGGCGAACAGCCCCAGCATTTT. Its protein is CASSIRGGEQPQHF.

V is TRBV5-1 and J is TRBJ2-5; possible D gene TRBD1, 6 bases. Germline values: CDR1 SGHRS, CDR2 YFSETQ. Trimming removed 3 bases from V and 1 base from J, with 13 bases in between. The CDR3 runs to 15 residues. CDR3 protein: CASSSGHLVQETQYF. CDR3 DNA sequence: TGCGCCAGCAGCTCGGGACACCTGGTCCAAGAGACCCAGTACTTC. The variable domain in full, with the rest retrieved from reference TRBV5-1 and TRBJ2-5, is KAGVTQTPRYLIKTRGQQVTLSCSPISGHRSVSWYQQTPGQGLQFLFEYFSETQRNKGNFPGRFSGRQFSNSRSEMNVSTLELGDSALYLCASSSGHLVQETQYFGPGTRLLVL.

This clone was observed a few times. This chain joins TRBV30 and TRBJ2-3; 7 positions agree with TRBD1. V lost 0 bases to trimming and J lost 11 bases; unmatched junction nucleotides: 5. Looked up from germline, CDR1 is GTSNPN and CDR2 is SVGIG (reference sequence). This CDR3 spans 12 amino acids. As DNA, the CDR3 is TGTGCCTGGAGTGTAGGGGACAGACTGCAGTATTTT. This codes for CAWSVGDRLQYF.

The V call is TRBV7-3, the J call TRBJ1-1, with a tentative D call TRBD1 (6 bases). Germline CDR1 reads SGHTA; CDR2 reads FQGTGA. Trimming left V 2 bases short and J 6 bases short, with 13 bases between. The CDR3 loop spans 14 amino acids. The CDR3 loop is CASSLSRGSAEAFF. The CDR3 DNA reads as TGTGCCAGCAGCTTATCAAGGGGGTCGGCTGAAGCTTTCTTT.

This clone was observed a few times. The rearrangement uses TRBV19 and TRBJ1-4, with a weak D call TRBD1 (5 bases). Germline-derived CDR1 and CDR2 are LNHDA and SQIVND (reference sequence). Trimming cost V 7 bases and J 7 bases, with 16 bases left between them. This CDR3 contains 14 residues. The CDR3 DNA follows: TGTGCCAGTAATGTGGCCCAGGGTAGTGAAAAACTGTTTTTT. Residues: CASNVAQGSEKLFF.

The rearrangement joins TRBV29-1 to TRBJ1-4; perhaps TRBD1 as D (5 bases). The CDR3 runs to 13 residues. Germline assignment: CDR1 SQVTM and CDR2 ANQGSEA. Deletions cut 4 bases from V and 3 bases from J, with 9 bases between. CDR3 nucleotides: TGCAGCGTTGGGGGGGATCCTAATGAAAAACTGTTTTTT. Protein sequence: CSVGGDPNEKLFF.